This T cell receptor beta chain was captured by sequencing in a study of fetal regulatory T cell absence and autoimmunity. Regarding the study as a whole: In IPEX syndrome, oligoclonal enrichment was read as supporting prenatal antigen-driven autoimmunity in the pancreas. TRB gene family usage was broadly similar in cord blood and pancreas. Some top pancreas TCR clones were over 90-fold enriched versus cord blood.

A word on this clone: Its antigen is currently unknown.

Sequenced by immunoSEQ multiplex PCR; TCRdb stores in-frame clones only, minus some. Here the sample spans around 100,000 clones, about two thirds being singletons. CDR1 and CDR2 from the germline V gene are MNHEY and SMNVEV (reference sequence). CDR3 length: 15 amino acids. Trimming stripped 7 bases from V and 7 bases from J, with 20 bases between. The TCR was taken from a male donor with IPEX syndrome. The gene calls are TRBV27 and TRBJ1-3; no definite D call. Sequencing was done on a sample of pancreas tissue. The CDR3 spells CASTRRVFPKNTIYF. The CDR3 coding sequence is TGTGCCAGCACTCGGAGGGTTTTTCCAAAGAACACCATATATTTT.